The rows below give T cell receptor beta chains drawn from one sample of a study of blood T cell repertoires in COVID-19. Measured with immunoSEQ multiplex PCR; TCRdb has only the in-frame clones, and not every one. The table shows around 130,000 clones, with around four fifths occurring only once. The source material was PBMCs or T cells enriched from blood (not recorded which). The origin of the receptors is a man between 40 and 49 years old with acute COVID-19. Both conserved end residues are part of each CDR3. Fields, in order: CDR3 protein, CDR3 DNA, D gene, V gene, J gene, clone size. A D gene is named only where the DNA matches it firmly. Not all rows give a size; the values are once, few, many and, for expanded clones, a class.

CASSLRGNTGNTIYF	TGTGCCAGCAGTTTAAGGGGGAACACTGGAAACACCATATATTTT	.	TRBV27	TRBJ1-3	.
CASLPSSGLDYEQYF	TGTGCCAGCCTTCCTTCGTCGGGACTAGATTACGAGCAGTACTTC	TRBD2	TRBV2	TRBJ2-7	.
CASSSGLAGFNEQFF	TGTGCTAGCAGCTCGGGACTAGCGGGGTTTAATGAGCAGTTCTTC	TRBD2	TRBV7-7	TRBJ2-1	.
CASSQEGVIAAGEAGELFF	TGTGCCAGCAGCCAAGAGGGTGTTATTGCGGCGGGAGAGGCCGGGGAGCTGTTTTTT	TRBD2	TRBV3-1/TRBV3-2	TRBJ2-2	once
CASFERGNTGELFF	TGTGCCAGCTTCGAGCGGGGGAACACCGGGGAGCTGTTTTTT	TRBD2	TRBV6-5	TRBJ2-2	.
CASRTGVPSYEQYF	TGTGCCAGCAGGACAGGGGTCCCTTCCTACGAGCAGTACTTC	TRBD1	TRBV28	TRBJ2-7	few
CASSLGTGSYEQYF	TGTGCCAGCAGTTTGGGGACAGGGTCCTACGAGCAGTACTTC	TRBD1	TRBV6-5	TRBJ2-7	once
CASSRAPTRGEKLFF	TGTGCCAGCAGCCGAGCCCCCACAAGGGGTGAAAAACTGTTTTTT	.	TRBV11-2	TRBJ1-4	.
CARWERTEGTGELFF	TGTGCCAGATGGGAGCGGACAGAAGGCACCGGGGAGCTGTTTTTT	.	TRBV19	TRBJ2-2	.
CASSQGLLVANEKLFF	TGTGCCAGCAGCCAAGGACTTCTGGTGGCTAATGAAAAACTGTTTTTT	.	TRBV4-2	TRBJ1-4	.
CASRINRGNTEAFF	TGTGCCAGTAGAATTAACAGGGGGAACACTGAAGCTTTCTTT	TRBD1	TRBV19	TRBJ1-1	.
CASIPRTGKGTGELFF	TGTGCTAGCATCCCGCGGACAGGGAAGGGCACCGGGGAGCTGTTTTTT	TRBD1	TRBV7-7	TRBJ2-2	.
CASSYSTRGPYEQYF	TGTGCCAGCAGTTACTCGACCAGGGGGCCCTACGAGCAGTACTTC	TRBD1	TRBV6-6	TRBJ2-7	once
CASSRGTAYEQYF	TGTGCCAGCAGCAGAGGGACAGCCTACGAGCAGTACTTC	TRBD1	TRBV7-9	TRBJ2-7	few
CASTQGARGYTF	TGTGCCAGCACCCAGGGGGCGAGGGGCTACACCTTC	TRBD1	TRBV6-5	TRBJ1-2	.
CASSLTGWSTGELFF	TGTGCCAGCAGCTTGACAGGTTGGAGCACCGGGGAGCTGTTTTTT	.	TRBV5-5	TRBJ2-2	.
CASNSGFNEQFF	TGTGCCAGTAATTCTGGCTTTAATGAGCAGTTCTTC	.	TRBV19	TRBJ2-1	.
CASSIMGASTDTQYF	TGTGCCAGTAGTATAATGGGGGCCAGCACAGATACGCAGTATTTT	.	TRBV19	TRBJ2-3	.
CATSDGLAGGPVDTQYF	TGTGCCACCAGTGATGGACTAGCGGGGGGGCCGGTAGATACGCAGTATTTT	TRBD2	TRBV24-1	TRBJ2-3	.
CASSLAGDSGNTIYF	TGTGCCAGCAGCTTGGCAGGGGACAGTGGAAACACCATATATTTT	TRBD1	TRBV5-8	TRBJ1-3	few
CASSPGTGGAESTEAFF	TGTGCCAGTAGCCCCGGGACAGGGGGCGCGGAGAGCACTGAAGCTTTCTTT	TRBD1	TRBV19	TRBJ1-1	.
CASSLREGAEAFF	TGTGCCAGCAGCCTCCGCGAGGGGGCTGAAGCTTTCTTT	.	TRBV27	TRBJ1-1	.
CATSPSGNYGYTF	TGTGCCACCAGCCCCTCAGGGAACTATGGCTACACCTTC	.	TRBV24-1	TRBJ1-2	many
CASSGPGLANNEQFF	TGTGCCAGCAGCGGGCCGGGACTAGCGAACAATGAGCAGTTCTTC	TRBD2	TRBV5-4	TRBJ2-1	.
CASSDVGQGAQYF	TGTGCCAGCAGTGACGTGGGACAGGGGGCGCAGTACTTC	TRBD1	TRBV2	TRBJ2-7	.
CASSLGSRNTEAFF	TGTGCCAGCAGTTTGGGCAGTAGGAACACTGAAGCTTTCTTT	.	TRBV28	TRBJ1-1	few
CASGFGTVQGTEAFF	TGTGCTAGTGGTTTCGGGACAGTCCAAGGGACTGAAGCTTTCTTT	TRBD1	TRBV12-5	TRBJ1-1	once
CASSRSFRGIEAFF	TGTGCCAGCAGCCGTTCCTTTCGGGGGATCGAAGCTTTCTTT	.	TRBV6-5	TRBJ1-1	.
CASSRGTGTEAFF	TGTGCCAGCAGCAGAGGGACAGGCACTGAAGCTTTCTTT	TRBD1	TRBV7-9	TRBJ1-1	few
CASSRGSRYGYTF	TGTGCCAGCAGTCGAGGATCCCGGTATGGCTACACCTTC	.	TRBV2	TRBJ1-2	few
CASSQTLDTGELFF	TGTGCCAGCAGCCAGACTTTAGACACCGGGGAGCTGTTTTTT	.	TRBV3-1/TRBV3-2	TRBJ2-2	.
CASSLTGSGANVLTF	TGCGCCAGCAGCTTAACAGGGTCTGGGGCCAACGTCCTGACTTTC	.	TRBV5-1	TRBJ2-6	.
CASSLTSGDTQYF	TGTGCCAGCAGTTTAACTAGCGGGGATACGCAGTATTTT	TRBD2	TRBV12-3/TRBV12-4	TRBJ2-3	once
CASSRTQGGNNEQFF	TGTGCCAGCAGCAGGACCCAGGGAGGGAACAATGAGCAGTTCTTC	TRBD2	TRBV11-3	TRBJ2-1	.
CASNRQGGEAFF	TGTGCCAGCAATAGACAGGGGGGTGAAGCTTTCTTT	TRBD1	TRBV7-9	TRBJ1-1	.
CASSPDSTLQFF	TGTGCCAGCAGCCCGGACAGTACTCTTCAGTTCTTC	.	TRBV11-2	TRBJ2-1	.
CASSIVTSGRTGELFF	TGTGCCAGTAGTATAGTGACTAGCGGGCGCACCGGGGAGCTGTTTTTT	TRBD2	TRBV19	TRBJ2-2	.
CASSSHQDRGAGELFF	TGTGCCAGCAGCTCCCATCAGGACAGGGGAGCCGGGGAGCTGTTTTTT	TRBD1	TRBV7-3	TRBJ2-2	.
CASSSFGQGAYGYTF	TGCGCCAGCAGCAGCTTCGGACAGGGGGCCTATGGCTACACCTTC	TRBD1	TRBV5-1	TRBJ1-2	.
CASSPEVGGNQPQHF	TGCGCCAGCAGCCCGGAGGTTGGCGGCAATCAGCCCCAGCATTTT	.	TRBV5-1	TRBJ1-5	.
CASSPRTGGLYEQFF	TGTGCCAGCAGCCCGCGGACAGGGGGTTTGTATGAGCAGTTCTTC	TRBD1	TRBV11-3	TRBJ2-1	once